This entry lists 17 T cell receptor beta chains sequenced from one sample in a study of T cell responses to AZD1222 COVID-19 vaccine. Repertoires were generated with immunoSEQ multiplex PCR, while TCRdb's copy carries only in-frame clones and drops some. The sample includes about 83,000 clones, 90% to 95% of them seen just once. This material consisted of peripheral blood, taken on day 0 of MenACWY control vaccination. These receptors were obtained from an adult in good health.

The J gene is TRBJ2-1, the V gene TRBV6-6; possible D gene TRBD2, 6 bases. Trimming removed 6 bases from V and 4 bases from J, with 10 bases in between. Germline CDR1 is MNHNY and CDR2 is SVGAGI (reference sequence). The length of the CDR3 is 13 residues. The CDR3 is CASSGTGYNEQFF. CDR3 DNA: TGTGCCAGCAGCGGGACTGGGTACAATGAGCAGTTCTTC.

This chain connects TRBV7-2 to TRBJ1-3, with 8 bases fitting TRBD1. J was trimmed by 4 bases and V by 4 bases; bases with no gene match: 12. This CDR3 contains 17 residues. Germline loops: CDR1 SGHTA, CDR2 FQGNSA. The CDR3 nucleotides read TGTGCCAGCAGCTCATTCGGACAGGGTATTGGCGGAAACACCATATATTTT. Its translation: CASSSFGQGIGGNTIYF.

This chain uses TRBV5-6 with TRBJ1-1; D is perhaps TRBD1 (6 bases). The germline V and J ends were trimmed by 4 bases and 3 bases, with 10 bases remaining between them. The CDR3 loop spans 13 amino acids. Germline V gene lookup returns CDR1 SGHDT and CDR2 YYEEEE. The CDR3 reads CASSKGGYTEAFF. CDR3 DNA: TGTGCCAGCAGCAAAGGGGGTTACACTGAAGCTTTCTTT.

CDR3 bases: TGTGCCAGCAGCTTGCGTAGTGGGGCCAACGTCCTGACTTTC. Protein product: CASSLRSGANVLTF. The chain carries TRBV5-6 and TRBJ2-6, with D unresolved. This CDR3 has 14 amino acids. V lost 1 base and J lost 3, with 5 bases in between. In germline, CDR1 is SGHDT, CDR2 YYEEEE.

The chain recombines TRBV7-6 with TRBJ2-7; 7 bases are shared with TRBD1. J lost 6 bases, V lost 5 bases, and 7 bases had no gene match. The CDR3 is 13 amino acids. CDR1 is SGHVS and CDR2 is FNYEAQ in the germline V gene. The CDR3 region has the DNA TGTGCCAGCAGCGGACGACAGGGTAGCGAGCAGTACTTC. This translates into CASSGRQGSEQYF. The full variable domain, in which reference TRBV7-6 and TRBJ2-7 provide the parts outside the CDR3, is GAGVSQSPRYKVTKRGQDVALRCDPISGHVSLYWYRQALGQGPEFLTYFNYEAQQDKSGLPNDRFSAERPEGSISTLTIQRTEQRDSAMYRCASSGRQGSEQYFGPGTRLTVT.

This rearrangement joins TRBV9 to TRBJ1-2; D possibly corresponds to TRBD1 (5 bases). This CDR3 is 15 amino acids long. Germline CDR1 reads SGDLS; CDR2 reads YYNGEE. Trimming shortened V by 0 bases and J by 3 bases, and 12 bases separated the two germline ends. The CDR3 bases are TGTGCCAGCAGCGTAGACCCCGGAGGGGACTATGGCTACACCTTC. Encoded protein: CASSVDPGGDYGYTF.

J is TRBJ2-1 and V is TRBV27, with D hard to call. V was clipped by 3 bases and J by 3 bases, with 6 bases between them. Germline CDR1 reads MNHEY; CDR2 reads SMNVEV (reference sequence). CDR3 length: 13 amino acids. CDR3 protein: CASSLQSYNEQFF. CDR3 bases: TGTGCCAGCAGTTTGCAGAGCTACAATGAGCAGTTCTTC.

The rearrangement links TRBV11-2 to TRBJ2-7, with 10 bases identical to TRBD2. The V gene end was trimmed by 4 bases and the J gene end by 4 bases; junction bases not matched to a gene: 4. Germline CDR1 SGHAT, CDR2 FQNNGV. CDR3 size: 14 residues. This chain's CDR3 is CASSSYSGRYEQYF. The CDR3 region has the DNA TGTGCCAGCAGCTCATATAGCGGGAGGTACGAGCAGTACTTC.

The V gene is TRBV5-1, the J gene TRBJ2-2; 10 bases are a match to TRBD2. Germline loops: CDR1 SGHRS, CDR2 YFSETQ. V shed 4 bases and J 6 bases; nucleotides not matched to a gene: 6. There are 15 residues in the CDR3. The CDR3 nucleotides are TGCGCCAGCAGCCGCGGGACTAGCGAGGCCGGGGAGCTGTTTTTT. Protein sequence: CASSRGTSEAGELFF. Supplemented by reference TRBV5-1 and TRBJ2-2, the full variable domain reads KAGVTQTPRYLIKTRGQQVTLSCSPISGHRSVSWYQQTPGQGLQFLFEYFSETQRNKGNFPGRFSGRQFSNSRSEMNVSTLELGDSALYLCASSRGTSEAGELFFGEGSRLTVL.

J is TRBJ2-7 and V is TRBV18; 12 bases map to TRBD2. The CDR3 is 14 residues long. With 6 bases clipped from V and 3 bases from J, the junction kept 3 bases outside the gene matches. Germline assignment: CDR1 KGHSH and CDR2 LQKENI. In DNA form, the CDR3 reads TGTGCCAGCTCCACTAGCGGGAGGAACTACGAGCAGTACTTC. Translated, it gives CASSTSGRNYEQYF.

The chain is built from TRBV6-5 and TRBJ2-5, with 12 positions matching TRBD1. V gave up 0 bases and J gave up 5 bases; unmatched junction bases: 4. This CDR3 region has 16 residues. Per the germline V gene, CDR1 is MNHEY and CDR2 is SVGAGI. The CDR3 region is CASSYSGTGGMETQYF. For the CDR3, the DNA is TGTGCCAGCAGTTACTCGGGGACAGGGGGCATGGAGACCCAGTACTTC.

About this clone: The junction shows a germline mismatch at one end, possibly a read error. This chain joins TRBV2 and TRBJ2-7; D may correspond to TRBD1 or TRBD2 (5 bases each). The CDR3 is 15 residues long. Germline values: CDR1 SNHLY, CDR2 FYNNEI. The CDR3 coding sequence is TGTGCCAGCAGGGAAGGGACCCTCCCCTCCTACGAGCAGTACTTC. Amino acid sequence: CASREGTLPSYEQYF.

J is TRBJ2-5 and V is TRBV5-1; weak D call: TRBD1 (6 bases). Germline V gene sequence: CDR1 SGHRS, CDR2 YFSETQ. V was shortened by 0 bases and J by 5 bases, with 8 bases between the two germline ends. The CDR3 extends over 13 amino acids. The CDR3 DNA follows: TGCGCCAGCAGCTTGGAGGGGGAGGAGACCCAGTACTTC. The encoded protein is CASSLEGEETQYF.

The rearrangement uses TRBV9 and TRBJ1-6, with a possible D match to TRBD1 (5 bases). CDR1 is SGDLS and CDR2 is YYNGEE in the germline V gene. The V gene lost 4 bases and the J gene lost 6 bases, with 14 bases spanning the gap. This CDR3 region has 15 residues. CDR3 region: CASSPRGGGNSPLHF. CDR3 nucleotides: TGTGCCAGCAGCCCCCGCGGGGGAGGTAATTCACCCCTCCACTTT.

This chain connects TRBV19 to TRBJ2-7; D possibly uses TRBD1 or TRBD2 (5 bases each). The CDR3 runs to 14 residues. The V end lost 3 bases, the J end lost 2 bases, and 11 bases lay between the germline ends. Germline V gives CDR1 LNHDA, CDR2 SQIVND (reference sequence). DNA for the CDR3: TGTGCCAGTAGTATCCGGGGCGGCCCCTACGAGCAGTACTTC. Amino acid sequence: CASSIRGGPYEQYF.

The chain links TRBV5-1 to TRBJ2-1; 11 positions match TRBD1. This CDR3 comprises 14 residues. Per the germline V gene, CDR1 is SGHRS and CDR2 is YFSETQ. The trim removed 7 bases at V and 9 bases at J, leaving 9 bases unmatched. CDR3 in DNA: TGCGCCAGCGGCCAGGACAGGGGGCGCGGTGAGCAGTTCTTC. As protein: CASGQDRGRGEQFF.

This clone appeared once. This chain connects TRBV5-4 to TRBJ2-3, with 10 bases aligning to TRBD2. Germline V gene lookup returns CDR1 SGHNT and CDR2 YYREEE (reference sequence). V dropped 4 bases and J dropped 2; count of bases not matched to a gene: 7. The CDR3 runs 16 residues. This CDR3 reads CASSTNSGRYTDTQYF. CDR3 nucleotides: TGTGCCAGCAGCACTAATAGCGGGAGGTACACAGATACGCAGTATTTT. Variable domain in full (rest from reference TRBV5-4 and TRBJ2-3): ETGVTQSPTHLIKTRGQQVTLRCSSQSGHNTVSWYQQALGQGPQFIFQYYREEENGRGNFPPRFSGLQFPNYSSELNVNALELDDSALYLCASSTNSGRYTDTQYFGPGTRLTVL.